This T cell receptor beta chain stems from a study of cytomegalovirus exposure and HLA in healthy donors. Study results and caveats: Specificity of a few CMV-associated chains for CMV antigens was verified in vitro.

Points on this clone: Its antigen is unidentified.

PCR primers comprised 60 Vbeta and 13 Jbeta primers. The table came from immunoSEQ multiplex PCR; TCRdb's copy has only in-frame clones and leaves some out. With fewer than 85,000 clones in the sample, the ten largest clones hold less than 5.5%. The CDR3 loop spans 14 amino acids. CDR1 and CDR2 from the germline V gene are GTSNPN and SVGIG (reference sequence). Trimming at V came to 3 bases and at J to 8 bases, leaving 9 bases not matched to a gene. This rearrangement joins TRBV30 to TRBJ2-1; TRBD2 aligns across 8 bases. The sequence was collected from a woman aged 40 to 50 in good health and CMV-seropositive. Sequencing was carried out using PBMCs. The CDR3 DNA is TGTGCCTGGAGGGGGTTAGCGGGAATGGATGAGCAGTTCTTC. The encoded protein is CAWRGLAGMDEQFF.